The 30 T cell receptor beta chains below were found in one sample sequenced in a study of blood T cells in healthy people across ages. Primed by a sample-barcoded 5' primer and a J-beta primer mix, a second PCR proceeded for about 7 to 11 cycles. One entry per CDR3 protein, called by TCRdb with MiXCR from the 5' RACE reads. The table records approximately 880,000 distinct CDR3 sequences, about 48% of them present only once. Sequencing was done on a sample of blood. Receptor source: a man in his thirties or forties in good health.

The gene calls are TRBV7-2 and TRBJ2-1; D is uncertain. V was pared by 3 bases and J by 8 bases, with 8 bases between. The CDR3 has 12 amino acids. From germline, CDR1 is SGHTA and CDR2 FQGNSA. The chain's CDR3 is CASSFGVYEQFF. CDR3 in DNA: TGTGCCAGCAGCTTTGGGGTCTATGAGCAGTTCTTC.

This chain uses TRBV12-3 or TRBV12-4 with TRBJ2-5; the D is unclear. V lost 6 bases, J lost 2 bases, and 10 bases lay in between. The CDR3 is made up of 13 amino acids. The CDR3 DNA sequence: TGTGCCAGCAGAGATGGGAATCAAGAGACCCAGTACTTC. It codes for CASRDGNQETQYF.

In DNA, the CDR3 is TGCGCCAGCAGCCTCGGGGAGCTGCTGGGTGAGCAGTTCTTC. Translation gives CASSLGELLGEQFF. This chain uses TRBV4-3 with TRBJ2-1, with D perhaps TRBD2 (5 bases). The CDR3 consists of 14 residues. Trimming left V 4 bases short and J 9 bases short, with 16 bases between. Germline V gene sequence: CDR1 LGHNA, CDR2 YSLEER.

V usage is TRBV10-3 and J usage is TRBJ2-2; 11 nucleotides line up with TRBD2. Trimming removed 7 bases from V and 7 bases from J; junction bases left unmatched: 5. Germline CDR1 and CDR2: ENHRY and SYGVKD. The CDR3 contains 14 residues. CDR3: CAITSGGRGGELFF. CDR3 DNA: TGTGCCATCACTAGCGGGGGGCGCGGCGGGGAGCTGTTTTTT.

The rearrangement links TRBV30 to TRBJ2-1; perhaps TRBD2 as D (5 bases). V lost 2 bases to trimming and J lost 12 bases, with 14 bases between them. This CDR3 is built from 12 residues. Germline-derived CDR1 and CDR2 are GTSNPN and SVGIG (reference sequence). CDR3 protein: CAWSLAGPGQFF. The CDR3 nucleotides are TGTGCCTGGAGTCTAGCCGGCCCGGGGCAGTTCTTC.

The rearrangement uses TRBV28 and TRBJ2-7, with D perhaps TRBD1 or TRBD2 (5 bases each). Trimming cost V 5 bases and J 1 base, with 9 bases left between them. Looked up from germline, CDR1 is MDHEN and CDR2 is SYDVKM. CDR3 size: 13 residues. CDR3 DNA sequence: TGTGCCAGCAGTATCGGGGCTTCCTACGAGCAGTACTTC. It codes for CASSIGASYEQYF.

The chain uses TRBV20-1 and TRBJ2-2, with a tentative D call TRBD2 (6 bases). There are 14 residues in the CDR3. Trimming removed 3 bases from V and 5 bases from J, with 13 bases in between. Germline lookup yields CDR1 DFQATT and CDR2 SNEGSKA (reference sequence). CDR3 region: CSARGGPSTGELFF. CDR3 bases: TGCAGTGCTAGGGGGGGACCCTCAACCGGGGAGCTGTTTTTT.

This clonotype was observed a handful of times. The rearrangement links TRBV5-6 to TRBJ2-5; D possibly corresponds to TRBD1 (6 bases). Matching the DNA end better, TRBJ2-7 makes the J call doubtful. This CDR3 comprises 13 residues. The germline gives CDR1 SGHDT, CDR2 YYEEEE. CDR3 nucleotide sequence: TGTGCCAGCAGCTTTAATCAGGGGTCCGAGCAGTACTTC. Encoded protein: CASSFNQGSEQYF.

V usage is TRBV29-1 and J usage is TRBJ1-1; TRBD1 matches 9 bases. The V and J ends lost 6 bases and 11 bases, in that order; junction bases with no gene match: 13. Germline V gives CDR1 SQVTM, CDR2 ANQGSEA. CDR3 length: 13 amino acids. The CDR3 reads CSVQDRGFTMAFF. The CDR3 DNA reads as TGCAGCGTCCAGGACAGGGGATTTACTATGGCTTTCTTT.

A single count supports this clonotype. The rearrangement links TRBV5-1 to TRBJ2-3, with 12 bases fitting TRBD2. The CDR3 length is 17 residues. Germline V lookup: CDR1 SGHRS, CDR2 YFSETQ. V dropped 4 bases and J dropped 0; count of bases not matched to a gene: 6. CDR3 sequence reads: CASSPGLAGPSTDTQYF. The DNA of the CDR3 is TGCGCCAGCAGCCCGGGACTAGCGGGCCCTAGCACAGATACGCAGTATTTT.

The rearrangement uses TRBV6-5 and TRBJ1-6; D remains ambiguous. With 0 bases removed from V and 7 bases from J, the gap between germline ends came to 13 bases. Per germline, CDR1 MNHEY and CDR2 SVGAGI. This CDR3 is 16 amino acids long. The CDR3 DNA sequence: TGTGCCAGCAGTTACTCGACCCGTCCCAACAATTCACCCCTCCACTTT. The encoded protein is CASSYSTRPNNSPLHF.

In its sample, this clonotype was seen a few times. The rearrangement uses TRBV4-3 and TRBJ2-7; D is possibly TRBD1 (6 bases). With the DNA end fitting TRBJ2-4 better, the J assignment may be wrong. There are 14 residues in the CDR3. The germline CDR1 and CDR2 sequences are LGHNA and YSLEER. The CDR3 nucleotides read TGCGCCAGCAGCCAAGACCGGCAGGGGAACATTCAGTACTTC. Amino acids: CASSQDRQGNIQYF.

As concerns this clonotype: This may be a read error: a much more frequent sequence differs by one nucleotide. V gene TRBV6-5 combines with J gene TRBJ2-1; the match to TRBD1 covers 9 bases. The end of the DNA aligns better with TRBJ2-7, so the J call may be wrong. Germline lookup yields CDR1 MNHEY and CDR2 SVGAGI. The CDR3 spans 15 residues. CDR3 DNA sequence: TGTGCCGGCAGTTTACAGGGGGCTGACTACAATGAGCAGTACTTC. Translated: CAGSLQGADYNEQYF.

The chain employs TRBV7-9 and TRBJ2-7; D unclear. The CDR3 length is 18 residues. Deletions cut 1 base from V and 3 bases from J, with 22 bases between. Germline V gene lookup returns CDR1 SEHNR and CDR2 FQNEAQ (reference sequence). The CDR3 is CASSLGVIQALPLYEQYF. CDR3 DNA sequence: TGTGCCAGCAGCTTAGGAGTAATTCAGGCCTTGCCCCTCTACGAGCAGTACTTC.

This clonotype was seen just once. Germline and junction disagree at one end, which may indicate a read error. The chain is built from TRBV20-1 and TRBJ2-3; D perhaps matches TRBD2 (5 bases). This CDR3 has 15 residues. In germline, CDR1 is DFQATT, CDR2 SNEGSKA (reference sequence). The CDR3 loop is CSDRGRTGPGETQYF. CDR3 DNA: TGCAGTGATAGAGGAAGGACTGGCCCAGGTGAAACGCAGTATTTT.

The chain joins TRBV6-2 or TRBV6-3 to TRBJ2-1; 7 bases are shared with TRBD2. The germline gives CDR1 MNHEY, CDR2 SVGEGT. This CDR3 is 14 amino acids long. V lost 2 bases to trimming and J lost 6 bases; unmatched junction nucleotides: 4. CDR3 bases: TGTGCCAGCAGTTACAGGGGAGGGTCCAATGAGCAGTTCTTC. Its protein is CASSYRGGSNEQFF.

The CDR3, as DNA: TGCAGTGCTCACGGGGTAGCGGGGGCCACGGATACGCAGTATTTT. Translating gives CSAHGVAGATDTQYF. V gene TRBV20-1 combines with J gene TRBJ2-3, with 9 bases lining up with TRBD2. The J segment lost 6 bases and the V segment lost 5 bases, leaving 12 bases of the junction unmatched. Germline V gene sequence: CDR1 DFQATT, CDR2 SNEGSKA (reference sequence). There are 15 residues in the CDR3.

V gene TRBV28 combines with J gene TRBJ1-1, with 11 bases that match TRBD1. There are 12 residues in the CDR3. CDR1 is MDHEN, CDR2 SYDVKM, per germline. With 6 bases clipped from V and 11 bases from J, the junction kept 5 bases outside the gene matches. In DNA form, the CDR3 reads TGTGCCAGCAGGGACAGGGGGCGGGCGGCTTTCTTT. Translated, it gives CASRDRGRAAFF.

The rearrangement links TRBV20-1 to TRBJ1-5; D remains ambiguous. Germline V CDR1 and CDR2: DFQATT, SNEGSKA (reference sequence). The CDR3 covers 16 residues. Between the trimmed V and J ends, which lost 0 bases and 3 bases, there was a span of 15 bases. In DNA, the CDR3 is TGCAGTGCTAGAGATGGGAGGGCCTCCCTCAATCAGCCCCAGCATTTT. Its protein product is CSARDGRASLNQPQHF.

In its sample, this clonotype was seen a few times. The genes are TRBV7-2 and TRBJ1-6, with 8 bases lining up with TRBD1. With V trimmed by 6 bases and J by 5 bases, 6 bases remained unmatched. Germline assignment: CDR1 SGHTA and CDR2 FQGNSA. The CDR3 loop spans 15 amino acids. The CDR3 nucleotides are TGTGCCAGCAGACCGACGACAGGGGATAATTCACCCCTCCACTTT. This encodes CASRPTTGDNSPLHF. The full variable domain, completed using reference TRBV7-2 and TRBJ1-6, is GAGVSQSPSNKVTEKGKDVELRCDPISGHTALYWYRQSLGQGLEFLIYFQGNSAPDKSGLPSDRFSAERTGGSVSTLTIQRTQQEDSAVYLCASRPTTGDNSPLHFGNGTRLTVT.

This clonotype appeared a few times. The chain couples TRBV12-3 or TRBV12-4 to TRBJ2-7, with a weak D call TRBD2 (6 bases). The CDR3 covers 16 residues. Trimming shortened V by 6 bases and J by 0 bases, and 18 bases separated the two germline ends. CDR3 in amino acids: CASSPGSSDNSYEQYF. The DNA of the CDR3 is TGTGCCAGCAGCCCCGGATCTAGCGACAACTCCTACGAGCAGTACTTC.

This clonotype was counted between two and nine times. This chain links TRBV6-2 or TRBV6-3 with TRBJ2-7; TRBD1 aligns across 8 bases. Germline loops: CDR1 MNHEY, CDR2 SVGEGT. This CDR3 spans 14 amino acids. V shed 3 bases, J shed 3 bases, and the junction held 4 bases outside the gene matches. This chain's CDR3 is CASSYIRGLYEQYF. CDR3 DNA: TGTGCCAGCAGTTATATCAGGGGGCTCTACGAGCAGTACTTC.

The rearrangement joins TRBV3-1 to TRBJ2-7, with 10 bases fitting TRBD1. CDR3 length equals 15 residues. Per the germline V gene, CDR1 is LGHDT and CDR2 is YNNKEL (reference sequence). V dropped 10 bases and J dropped 3; count of bases not matched to a gene: 12. The CDR3 spells CATQARDRGFYEQYF. In DNA, the CDR3 is TGTGCCACTCAAGCCAGGGACAGGGGTTTCTACGAGCAGTACTTC.

This clonotype was seen at least ten times. The chain joins TRBV5-1 to TRBJ1-2; D perhaps matches TRBD1 (5 bases). From germline, CDR1 is SGHRS and CDR2 YFSETQ. The CDR3 is made up of 14 amino acids. With 2 bases removed from V and 7 bases from J, the gap between germline ends came to 15 bases. The CDR3 DNA follows: TGCGCCAGCAGCTTTGAGGGGCAGGGTGTTGGCTACACCTTC. Protein: CASSFEGQGVGYTF.

This clonotype has a count of ten or more. The V gene is TRBV9, the J gene TRBJ2-1; 9 nucleotides align to TRBD2. Losses at the gene ends were 3 bases for V and 5 bases for J; bases not matched to a gene: 3. CDR3 length: 14 residues. CDR1 is SGDLS, CDR2 YYNGEE, per germline. Here the CDR3 reads CASSASGAHNEQFF. Here the CDR3 DNA reads TGTGCCAGCAGCGCTAGCGGGGCGCACAATGAGCAGTTCTTC.

The chain combines TRBV9 with TRBJ2-1; D could derive from TRBD1 or TRBD2 (5 bases each). The ends were cut back, 4 bases at V and 3 bases at J, with 14 bases in the middle. The CDR3 contains 15 residues. Germline CDR1 SGDLS, CDR2 YYNGEE. The CDR3: CASSPREKGYNEQFF. CDR3 sequence (DNA): TGTGCCAGCAGCCCCAGGGAGAAGGGCTACAATGAGCAGTTCTTC.

This clonotype turned up a few times. The chain employs TRBV7-9 and TRBJ1-4; D gene ambiguous. The V end lost 6 bases, the J end lost 0 bases, and 5 bases lay between the germline ends. This CDR3 contains 13 residues. Per germline, CDR1 SEHNR and CDR2 FQNEAQ (reference sequence). The CDR3 reads CASSAPTNEKLFF. The CDR3 bases are TGTGCCAGCAGTGCACCAACTAATGAAAAACTGTTTTTT.

The chain joins TRBV27 to TRBJ2-1, with 8 bases fitting TRBD2. CDR1 and CDR2 from the germline V gene are MNHEY and SMNVEV (reference sequence). V trimming: 4 bases; J trimming: 9 bases; junction bases outside the gene matches: 5. The CDR3 extends over 13 amino acids. In DNA, the CDR3 is TGTGCCAGCAGTTCCTTTGCGGGAGGTGAGCAGTTCTTC. This translates into CASSSFAGGEQFF.

This clonotype has a count of ten or more. This chain links TRBV4-1 with TRBJ2-5, with TRBD2 identical over 14 bases. The CDR3 spans 16 residues. J gave up 2 bases and V 4 bases, and 3 bases lay outside the gene matches. Germline V gives CDR1 MGHRA, CDR2 YSYEKL. The CDR3 loop reads CASSRGLAGGQETQYF. In nucleotides, the CDR3 is TGCGCCAGCAGCCGTGGACTAGCGGGGGGACAAGAGACCCAGTACTTC.

This rearrangement joins TRBV3-1 to TRBJ2-7; D unresolved. The germline V gene has CDR1 LGHDT and CDR2 YNNKEL (reference sequence). CDR3 length: 14 residues. V was cut by 0 bases and J by 1 base, with 7 bases left in between. The CDR3 bases are TGTGCCAGCAGCCAAGAAAAGCTGTCCTACGAGCAGTACTTC. It specifies CASSQEKLSYEQYF.